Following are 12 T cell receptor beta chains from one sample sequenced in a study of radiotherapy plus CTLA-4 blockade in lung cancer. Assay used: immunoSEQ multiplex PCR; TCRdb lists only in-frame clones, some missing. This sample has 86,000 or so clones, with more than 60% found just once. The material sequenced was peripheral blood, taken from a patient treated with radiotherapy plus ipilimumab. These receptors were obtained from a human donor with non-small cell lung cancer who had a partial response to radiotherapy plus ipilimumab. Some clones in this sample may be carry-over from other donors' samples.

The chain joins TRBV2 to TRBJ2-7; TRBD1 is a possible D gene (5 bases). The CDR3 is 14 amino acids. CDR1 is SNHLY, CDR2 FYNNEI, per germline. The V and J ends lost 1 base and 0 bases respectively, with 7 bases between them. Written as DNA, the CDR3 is TGTGCCAGCAGTGAAGACAGGCGCTCCTACGAGCAGTACTTC. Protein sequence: CASSEDRRSYEQYF. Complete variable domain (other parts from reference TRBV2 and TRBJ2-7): EPEVTQTPSHQVTQMGQEVILRCVPISNHLYFYWYRQILGQKVEFLVSFYNNEISEKSEIFDDQFSVERPDGSNFTLKIRSTKLEDSAMYFCASSEDRRSYEQYFGPGTRLTVT.

CDR3 region: CASSLGQGGFNEQFF. Here the CDR3 DNA reads TGTGCCAGCAGCTTAGGACAGGGAGGTTTCAATGAGCAGTTCTTC. The chain links TRBV7-9 to TRBJ2-1; a weak D match, TRBD1 (7 bases). The CDR3 spans 15 residues. Trimming took off 1 base at V and 6 bases at J, with 13 bases between the two ends. CDR1 SEHNR and CDR2 FQNEAQ come from the germline V gene (reference sequence). Full variable domain (rest looked up from reference TRBV7-9 and TRBJ2-1): DTGVSQNPRHKITKRGQNVTFRCDPISEHNRLYWYRQTLGQGPEFLTYFQNEAQLEKSRLLSDRFSAERPKGSFSTLEIQRTEQGDSAMYLCASSLGQGGFNEQFFGPGTRLTVL.

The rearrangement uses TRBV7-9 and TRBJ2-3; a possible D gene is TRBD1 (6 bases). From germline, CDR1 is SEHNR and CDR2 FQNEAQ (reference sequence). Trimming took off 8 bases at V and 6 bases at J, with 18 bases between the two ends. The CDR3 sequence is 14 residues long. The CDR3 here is CASQMDSPPDTQYF. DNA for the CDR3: TGTGCCAGCCAGATGGACAGTCCTCCGGATACGCAGTATTTT.

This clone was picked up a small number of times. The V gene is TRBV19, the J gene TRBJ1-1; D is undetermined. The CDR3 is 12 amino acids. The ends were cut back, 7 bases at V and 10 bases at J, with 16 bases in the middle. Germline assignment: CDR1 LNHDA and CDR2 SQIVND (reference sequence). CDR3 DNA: TGTGCCAGTACCCGCGGAGGGTTGAGAGCTTTCTTT. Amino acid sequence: CASTRGGLRAFF. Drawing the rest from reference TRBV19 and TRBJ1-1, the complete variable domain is DGGITQSPKYLFRKEGQNVTLSCEQNLNHDAMYWYRQDPGQGLRLIYYSQIVNDFQKGDIAEGYSVSREKKESFPLTVTSAQKNPTAFYLCASTRGGLRAFFGQGTRLTVV.

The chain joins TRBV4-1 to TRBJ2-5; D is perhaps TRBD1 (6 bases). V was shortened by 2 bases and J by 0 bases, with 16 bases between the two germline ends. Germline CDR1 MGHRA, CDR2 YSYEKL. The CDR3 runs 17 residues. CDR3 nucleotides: TGCGCCAGCAGCCAAAGGTTTGCAGGACAGTACCAAGAGACCCAGTACTTC. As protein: CASSQRFAGQYQETQYF.

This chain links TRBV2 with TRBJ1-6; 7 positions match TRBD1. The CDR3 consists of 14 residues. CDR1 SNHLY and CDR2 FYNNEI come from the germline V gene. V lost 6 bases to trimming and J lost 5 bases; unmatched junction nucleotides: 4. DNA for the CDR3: TGTGCCAGCAGGACAGGGATCGATAATTCACCCCTCCACTTT. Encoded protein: CASRTGIDNSPLHF.

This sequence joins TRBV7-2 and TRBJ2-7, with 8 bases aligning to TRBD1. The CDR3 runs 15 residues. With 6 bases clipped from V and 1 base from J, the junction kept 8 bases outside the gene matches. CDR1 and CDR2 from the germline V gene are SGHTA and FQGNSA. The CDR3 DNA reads TGTGCCAGCAGTACCCAGACAGGGGTATCCTACGAGCAGTACTTC. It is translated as CASSTQTGVSYEQYF.

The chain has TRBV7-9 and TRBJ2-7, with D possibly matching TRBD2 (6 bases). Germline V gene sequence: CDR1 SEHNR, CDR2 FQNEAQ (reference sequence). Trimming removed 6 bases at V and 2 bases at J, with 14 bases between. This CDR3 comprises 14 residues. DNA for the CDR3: TGTGCCAGCAGATCCCGACTAGACCCCTACGAGCAGTACTTC. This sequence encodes CASRSRLDPYEQYF.

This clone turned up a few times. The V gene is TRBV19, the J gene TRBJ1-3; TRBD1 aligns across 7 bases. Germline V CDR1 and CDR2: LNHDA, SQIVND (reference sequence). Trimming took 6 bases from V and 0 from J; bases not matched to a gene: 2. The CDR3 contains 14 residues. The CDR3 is CASRSGGSGNTIYF. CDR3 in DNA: TGTGCCAGTAGGTCAGGGGGCTCTGGAAACACCATATATTTT.

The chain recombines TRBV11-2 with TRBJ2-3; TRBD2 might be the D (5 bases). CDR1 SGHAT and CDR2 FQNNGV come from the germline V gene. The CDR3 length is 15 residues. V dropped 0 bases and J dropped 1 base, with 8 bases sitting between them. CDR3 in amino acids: CASSLEGSRTDTQYF. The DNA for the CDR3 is TGTGCCAGCAGCTTAGAAGGGAGTCGCACAGATACGCAGTATTTT.

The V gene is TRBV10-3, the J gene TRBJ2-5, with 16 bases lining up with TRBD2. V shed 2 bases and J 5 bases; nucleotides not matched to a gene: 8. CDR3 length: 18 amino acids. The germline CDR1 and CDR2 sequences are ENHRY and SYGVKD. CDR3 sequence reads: CAISEGTSGGASEETQYF. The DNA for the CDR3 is TGTGCCATCAGTGAGGGGACTAGCGGGGGGGCTTCTGAGGAGACCCAGTACTTC.

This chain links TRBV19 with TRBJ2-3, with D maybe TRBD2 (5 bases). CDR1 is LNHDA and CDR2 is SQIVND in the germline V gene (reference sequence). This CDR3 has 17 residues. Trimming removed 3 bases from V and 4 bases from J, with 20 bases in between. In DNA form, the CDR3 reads TGTGCCAGTAGTATTCGGTCGAGGGCCTCTACACCAGATACGCAGTATTTT. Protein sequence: CASSIRSRASTPDTQYF.